Described below is a single TCR beta chain sequence and its context. Its antigen is still unknown. This record comes from a study of OX40 agonist ivuxolimab in advanced cancers. Study information: Patients got intravenous ivuxolimab at 0.01 to 10 mg/kg every 2 weeks. Overall study results and limits: What antigens the expanded peripheral T cells recognized was never established.

The germline gives CDR1 SEHNR, CDR2 FQNEAQ (reference sequence). The CDR3 contains 13 residues. V lost 0 bases, J lost 6 bases, and 9 bases lay in between. Sequencing was performed with immunoSEQ multiplex PCR; in TCRdb, only in-frame clones are kept and a portion is missing. The table records more than 80,000 clones, 90% to 95% of them present only once. The chain recombines TRBV7-9 with TRBJ2-7, with D hard to call. The TCR sequence derives from an adult with an advanced solid tumor such as melanoma, head and neck, liver or kidney cancer. The source was CD4+ or CD8+ T cells sorted from blood, collected in a trial of the OX40 agonist ivuxolimab. CDR3 region: CASSLAQTPEQYF. CDR3 in DNA: TGTGCCAGCAGCTTAGCGCAGACGCCCGAGCAGTACTTC. Filled out from reference TRBV7-9 and TRBJ2-7, the complete variable domain reads DTGVSQNPRHKITKRGQNVTFRCDPISEHNRLYWYRQTLGQGPEFLTYFQNEAQLEKSRLLSDRFSAERPKGSFSTLEIQRTEQGDSAMYLCASSLAQTPEQYFGPGTRLTVT.